A selection of T cell receptor beta chains follows, all from one sample in a study of blood T cells in healthy people across ages. TCRdb fed the 5' RACE reads into MiXCR, producing one record per CDR3 protein. Of 1.4 million to 1.5 million distinct CDR3 sequences listed, 42% are singletons. Sequenced input: blood. The receptors here all came from a woman aged 18-35 years in good health. Both conserved end residues are trimmed from each CDR3. Where a row states a size, it is once, few, many or the class of an expanded clone; other rows omit it.

v_call,clone_size,cdr3_aa
TRBV20-1,NA,SARERNREKNEKLF
TRBV12-3/TRBV12-4,NA,ASVSSGRTGELF
TRBV15,once,ATSRVLDPYNEQF
TRBV27,NA,ASSTRERGTNEKLF
TRBV27,NA,ASSLLTGQGYT
TRBV11-2,NA,ASSFVKRERTDTQY
TRBV29-1,NA,SVGYRGEQY
TRBV20-1,NA,SAKLWERQY
TRBV24-1,NA,ATKGGSTGELF
TRBV4-1,NA,ASSPGSGDSNQPQH
TRBV9,NA,ASSLRIQSGYGYT
TRBV4-1,NA,ASSQALQGVDLEKLF
TRBV10-3,NA,AISEFQDRRLSYNEQY
TRBV5-6,few,ASSGQGWYEQY
TRBV10-3,NA,AISENGGNQPQH
TRBV7-9,NA,ASSLGLRDSSYNEQF
TRBV20-1,few,SARALASYNEQF